A single sample gave rise to the 17 T cell receptor beta chains below, sequenced in a study of cytomegalovirus exposure and HLA in healthy donors. Primers for the PCR totalled 60 Vbeta and 13 Jbeta. Clones were read by immunoSEQ multiplex PCR, and TCRdb kept only the in-frame ones, dropping some. The sample yields about 200,000 clones, approximately 86% seen once. The sample comprised PBMCs. The receptor source for this set is a woman aged 25 to 39 in good health and CMV-seronegative.

V usage is TRBV6-5 and J usage is TRBJ1-1, with a possible D match to TRBD1 (6 bases). The CDR3 loop spans 13 amino acids. The V and J ends lost 8 bases and 5 bases respectively, with 15 bases between them. Germline lookup yields CDR1 MNHEY and CDR2 SVGAGI. The CDR3 bases are TGTGCCAGCTCGTGGGAGGGGGAGACTGAAGCTTTCTTT. It translates to CASSWEGETEAFF.

The CDR3 reads CASSRGAGYNEQFF. CDR3 coding DNA: TGTGCCAGCAGCCGGGGAGCGGGGTACAATGAGCAGTTCTTC. The chain carries TRBV11-3 and TRBJ2-1, with 7 bases fitting TRBD2. The CDR3 runs 14 residues. J was trimmed by 4 bases and V by 5 bases; bases with no gene match: 5. CDR1 is SGHNT, CDR2 YENEEA, per germline. Full variable domain (rest looked up from reference TRBV11-3 and TRBJ2-1): EAGVVQSPRYKIIEKKQPVAFWCNPISGHNTLYWYLQNLGQGPELLIRYENEEAVDDSQLPKDRFSAERLKGVDSTLKIQPAELGDSAVYLCASSRGAGYNEQFFGPGTRLTVL.

Turning to this clone: This sample also contains other DNA sequences that code for the same CDR3. The chain recombines TRBV9 with TRBJ1-2, with 7 bases that match TRBD1. In germline, CDR1 is SGDLS, CDR2 YYNGEE. The CDR3 is made up of 14 amino acids. Trimming cost V 0 bases and J 4 bases; bases outside gene matches: 3. The CDR3, as DNA: TGTGCCAGCAGCGTAGGACAGGGTGGCTATGGCTACACCTTC. This translates into CASSVGQGGYGYTF.

The V gene is TRBV5-6, the J gene TRBJ2-5, with TRBD1 matching over 10 bases. Gene TRBJ2-7 matches the end of the DNA better, so the J call may be wrong. The CDR3 loop spans 16 amino acids. The germline CDR1 and CDR2 sequences are SGHDT and YYEEEE. CDR3 nucleotides: TGTGCCAGCAGCTCTATACTGACAGGGGGCGGCCACGAGCAGTACTTC. Translated, it gives CASSSILTGGGHEQYF.

The J gene is TRBJ1-4, the V gene TRBV28; 7 bases align to TRBD1. The CDR3 is 15 residues long. V was clipped by 6 bases and J by 3 bases; unmatched bases: 7. Germline V CDR1 and CDR2: MDHEN, SYDVKM. The CDR3 loop reads CASRDSGGSNEKLFF. The CDR3 coding sequence is TGTGCCAGCAGGGACTCAGGGGGTTCTAATGAAAAACTGTTTTTT.

The chain carries TRBV19 and TRBJ2-2; D is perhaps TRBD2 (7 bases). CDR1 is LNHDA and CDR2 is SQIVND in the germline V gene (reference sequence). With 5 bases removed from V and 6 bases from J, the gap between germline ends came to 19 bases. The CDR3 spans 16 residues. DNA for the CDR3: TGTGCCAGTAGTTCCGGCCCGGGGGGCGGACCCGGGGAGCTGTTTTTT. As protein: CASSSGPGGGPGELFF.

This chain joins TRBV9 and TRBJ2-1; 7 bases line up with TRBD1. Trimming took 9 bases from V and 5 from J; bases not matched to a gene: 11. The CDR3 runs to 14 residues. In germline, CDR1 is SGDLS, CDR2 YYNGEE. Here the CDR3 reads CATGAGGFDNEQFF. DNA for the CDR3: TGTGCCACCGGCGCAGGGGGTTTCGACAATGAGCAGTTCTTC.

This chain links TRBV5-6 with TRBJ1-2, with D possibly being TRBD1 (5 bases). The CDR3 is made up of 12 amino acids. The V gene lost 3 bases and the J gene lost 7 bases, with 10 bases spanning the gap. Germline loops: CDR1 SGHDT, CDR2 YYEEEE. CDR3 sequence (DNA): TGTGCCAGCAGCTCAGGGAAACGTGGCTACACCTTC. This translates into CASSSGKRGYTF.

This chain links TRBV15 with TRBJ1-2, with a weak D call TRBD1 (6 bases). CDR1 LNHNV and CDR2 YYDKDF come from the germline V gene (reference sequence). The CDR3 has 14 residues. V was cut by 0 bases and J by 8 bases, with 13 bases left in between. The CDR3 sequence: CATSREGGIRGYTF. CDR3 DNA sequence: TGTGCCACCAGCAGAGAAGGGGGTATTAGGGGCTACACCTTC. The whole variable domain, filled in from reference TRBV15 and TRBJ1-2, reads DAMVIQNPRYQVTQFGKPVTLSCSQTLNHNVMYWYQQKSSQAPKLLFHYYDKDFNNEADTPDNFQSRRPNTSFCFLDIRSPGLGDTAMYLCATSREGGIRGYTFGSGTRLTVV.

The chain combines TRBV6-5 with TRBJ2-5; D perhaps matches TRBD2 (5 bases). V was pared by 10 bases and J by 5 bases, with 14 bases between. CDR1 MNHEY and CDR2 SVGAGI come from the germline V gene. The CDR3 consists of 12 residues. This CDR3 reads CATRRLSETQYF. The CDR3 bases are TGTGCCACCCGGAGGCTATCGGAGACCCAGTACTTC.

This chain uses TRBV2 with TRBJ2-3; D is ambiguous. V lost 3 bases to trimming and J lost 0 bases, with 10 bases between them. The germline CDR1 and CDR2 sequences are SNHLY and FYNNEI. This CDR3 is built from 15 residues. The DNA of the CDR3 is TGTGCCAGCAGTGAGTTAGTACCTAGCACAGATACGCAGTATTTT. Its translation: CASSELVPSTDTQYF.

The rearrangement uses TRBV6-5 and TRBJ2-7; D unresolved. V lost 2 bases, J lost 0 bases, and 8 bases lay in between. Germline V gene lookup returns CDR1 MNHEY and CDR2 SVGAGI. The CDR3 sequence is 14 residues long. CDR3 sequence: CASSYGRSSYEQYF. CDR3 sequence (DNA): TGTGCCAGCAGTTACGGCAGAAGCTCCTACGAGCAGTACTTC.

The chain is built from TRBV29-1 and TRBJ2-3; TRBD1 agrees at 9 bases. The CDR3 covers 14 residues. Germline V gives CDR1 SQVTM, CDR2 ANQGSEA. V shed 6 bases and J 4 bases; nucleotides not matched to a gene: 8. CDR3 in DNA: TGCAGCGTGGGGGGGACAGGGACCGCAGATACGCAGTATTTT. The encoded protein is CSVGGTGTADTQYF.

This clone appeared a few times. The chain joins TRBV9 to TRBJ2-1, with D tentatively TRBD2 (6 bases). The germline V and J ends were trimmed by 4 bases and 10 bases, with 12 bases remaining between them. CDR1 SGDLS and CDR2 YYNGEE come from the germline V gene. This CDR3 region has 12 residues. CDR3 amino acids: CASSPGTSEQFF. Written as DNA, the CDR3 is TGTGCCAGCAGCCCCGGGACTTCGGAGCAGTTCTTC.

The chain is built from TRBV19 and TRBJ2-7; D may be TRBD2 (5 bases). V gave up 6 bases and J gave up 0 bases, with 15 bases separating them. This CDR3 has 15 amino acids. CDR1 LNHDA and CDR2 SQIVND come from the germline V gene (reference sequence). The CDR3 spells CASSQLARSSYEQYF. The CDR3 DNA reads TGTGCCAGTAGCCAATTAGCGCGGAGCTCCTACGAGCAGTACTTC.

The gene calls are TRBV4-2 and TRBJ2-5; TRBD2 is a possible D gene (5 bases). Near its end, the DNA agrees better with TRBJ2-7, so the J call may be wrong. Germline CDR1 reads LGHNA; CDR2 reads YNFKEQ. This CDR3 has 16 amino acids. The DNA of the CDR3 is TGTGCCAGCAGCCAAGGAAGGAGGACTGCTACCTACGAGCAGTACTTC. It specifies CASSQGRRTATYEQYF.

The chain employs TRBV9 and TRBJ2-3; D gene ambiguous. The V and J ends lost 0 bases and 2 bases respectively, with 10 bases between them. The CDR3 sequence is 15 residues long. Germline V gene sequence: CDR1 SGDLS, CDR2 YYNGEE. The DNA of the CDR3 is TGTGCCAGCAGCGTAGCTACGGGTTACACAGATACGCAGTATTTT. It codes for CASSVATGYTDTQYF.